One sample yielded the 11 T cell receptor beta chains listed below, sequenced in a study of control samples from healthy donors and cancer patients. The repertoire was sequenced with immunoSEQ multiplex PCR; TCRdb's copy has only in-frame clones and lacks some. This table has 200,000 or so clones, 85% to 95% appearing once. Specimen: blood. The receptors come from a man in his fifties or sixties in good health.

V usage is TRBV10-1 and J usage is TRBJ1-1; no reliable D call. Trimming cost V 7 bases and J 2 bases, with 11 bases left between them. Germline-derived CDR1 and CDR2 are WNHNN and SYGVQD (reference sequence). This CDR3 contains 13 residues. In nucleotides, the CDR3 is TGCGCCAGCAAACAGAGCCTAAACACTGAAGCTTTCTTT. This gives the protein CASKQSLNTEAFF.

The rearrangement links TRBV25-1 to TRBJ1-2; the match to TRBD1 covers 7 bases. Germline CDR1 and CDR2: MGHDK and SYGVNS. Trimming took 3 bases from V and 8 from J; bases not matched to a gene: 12. This CDR3 spans 15 amino acids. CDR3 sequence reads: CASSEFSGTAMGYTF. CDR3 DNA: TGTGCCAGCAGTGAGTTCTCCGGGACAGCTATGGGCTACACCTTC.

The CDR3 DNA reads as TGTGCCAGCAGCTTAGGGTCCGGGCCCAGCAAGGAGACCCAGTACTTC. It specifies CASSLGSGPSKETQYF. The chain joins TRBV11-3 to TRBJ2-5; D ambiguous. Germline lookup yields CDR1 SGHNT and CDR2 YENEEA. This CDR3 region has 16 residues. V was shortened by 1 base and J by 5 bases, with 17 bases between the two germline ends. Full variable domain (outside the CDR3, taken from reference TRBV11-3 and TRBJ2-5): EAGVVQSPRYKIIEKKQPVAFWCNPISGHNTLYWYLQNLGQGPELLIRYENEEAVDDSQLPKDRFSAERLKGVDSTLKIQPAELGDSAVYLCASSLGSGPSKETQYFGPGTRLLVL.

In nucleotides, the CDR3 is TGTGCCAGCGGAAAGGACAGGGTCAACACTGAAGCTTTCTTT. This translates into CASGKDRVNTEAFF. The chain couples TRBV2 to TRBJ1-1; 8 bases align to TRBD1. V gave up 8 bases and J gave up 2 bases; unmatched junction bases: 7. This CDR3 has 14 amino acids. The germline CDR1 and CDR2 sequences are SNHLY and FYNNEI.

The chain carries TRBV5-6 and TRBJ2-3; D is perhaps TRBD2 (6 bases). The CDR3 length is 12 residues. Trimming cost V 4 bases and J 8 bases, with 11 bases left between them. Looked up from germline, CDR1 is SGHDT and CDR2 is YYEEEE. CDR3 amino acids: CASSRAGITQYF. CDR3 DNA sequence: TGTGCCAGCAGCCGGGCGGGGATTACGCAGTATTTT.

The V and J genes are TRBV27 and TRBJ1-2, with D unresolved. Trimming stripped 1 base from V and 4 bases from J, with 13 bases between. The CDR3 runs to 15 residues. The germline V gene has CDR1 MNHEY and CDR2 SMNVEV (reference sequence). CDR3 sequence: CASSLYSAASYGYTF. The CDR3 DNA follows: TGTGCCAGCAGTTTATACTCGGCAGCTAGCTATGGCTACACCTTC.

The chain links TRBV6-6 to TRBJ2-7; D perhaps matches TRBD1 (6 bases). This CDR3 is 15 amino acids long. The ends were cut back, 5 bases at V and 6 bases at J, with 20 bases in the middle. Germline-derived CDR1 and CDR2 are MNHNY and SVGAGI (reference sequence). CDR3 sequence (DNA): TGTGCCAGCAGTCAGTTTTCGACAGGATCGAGCGAGCAGTACTTC. It codes for CASSQFSTGSSEQYF.

The chain combines TRBV9 with TRBJ2-5, with 9 bases fitting TRBD1. The length of the CDR3 is 15 residues. V shed 1 base, J shed 4 bases, and the junction held 5 bases outside the gene matches. Looked up from germline, CDR1 is SGDLS and CDR2 is YYNGEE. CDR3 sequence (DNA): TGTGCCAGCAGCGTAATGGACAGGGGAGTAGAGACCCAGTACTTC. Translation gives CASSVMDRGVETQYF.

The chain combines TRBV7-6 with TRBJ1-1; D ambiguous. V lost 5 bases and J 5 bases, leaving 24 bases between the germline ends. CDR1 is SGHVS, CDR2 FNYEAQ, per germline. This CDR3 contains 17 residues. The CDR3 protein is CASSPMVDVRSSTEAFF. The CDR3 DNA is TGTGCCAGCAGCCCTATGGTGGATGTCAGGTCCTCTACTGAAGCTTTCTTT.

A single count supports this clone. V usage is TRBV30 and J usage is TRBJ1-2; possible D gene TRBD1, 6 bases. Germline lookup yields CDR1 GTSNPN and CDR2 SVGIG (reference sequence). This CDR3 has 14 amino acids. V was trimmed by 4 bases and J by 1 base, leaving 13 bases between them. CDR3 loop: CAWTGGTLNYGYTF. CDR3 coding DNA: TGTGCCTGGACGGGGGGGACACTTAACTATGGCTACACCTTC. Full variable domain (remainder filled in from reference TRBV30 and TRBJ1-2): SQTIHQWPATLVQPVGSPLSLECTVEGTSNPNLYWYRQAAGRGLQLLFYSVGIGQISSEVPQNLSASRPQDRQFILSSKKLLLSDSGFYLCAWTGGTLNYGYTFGSGTRLTVV.

The chain links TRBV10-2 to TRBJ2-3; no firm D call. Trimming stripped 2 bases from V and 6 bases from J, with 3 bases between. CDR3 size: 11 residues. The germline gives CDR1 WSHSY, CDR2 SAAADI. The CDR3 loop reads CASSEVDTQYF. In DNA, the CDR3 is TGCGCCAGCAGTGAGGTGGATACGCAGTATTTT.